The present T cell receptor (beta chain) was sequenced within a study of T cells in pancreatic ductal adenocarcinoma (dated by TCRdb to the late 2010s). Looking at the study overall: Surgically resected pancreatic ductal adenocarcinoma specimens were analyzed for the quantity, spatial distribution, and characteristics of both suppressive cells and tumor-infiltrating CD8+ T cells, an effort aimed at clarifying the adaptive T-cell response occurring naturally. Points the paper makes about the study in general: Comparisons of clonality between tumor and blood may be biased because tumors are enriched in CD45RO+ effector T cells rather than naive T cells, which biases the comparison toward lower diversity. Because inoperable disease is present at presentation in most pancreatic cancer patients, the resected cohort was biased toward the minority with early-stage disease. There was no significant difference in T-cell clonality between tumor and blood, where mean clonality was approximately 0.12 for tumors and more than 0.07 for blood. More total productive templates and around 8-fold more unique clonotypes were found in blood samples than in tumor samples.

CDR1 and CDR2 (SGHRS, YFSETQ) derive from the germline V gene. Trimming takes 2 bases from V and 4 bases from J, and the germline ends sit 6 bases apart. The CDR3 sequence holds 13 residues, the cysteine and phenylalanine included. Of the read, only the CDR3 DNA is kept; its 39 bases are in frame from base 1. The immunoSEQ hsTCRB kit was used to amplify TCR beta CDR3 regions from genomic DNA. An Illumina HiSeq system was used for high-throughput TRB CDR3 sequencing. Per the authors' processing: The immunoSEQ software was used to analyze sequencing reads, and nonproductive sequences containing premature stops or frame-shifts were removed. To calculate repertoire clonality, Shannon entropy was normalized by log2 of the number of unique productive sequences, and that value was subtracted from one. TCRdb stores this immuneACCESS table with in-frame sequences only. Part of the clones is absent; in the studies checked, under half of the shortfall reflects unresolved V genes, and no reason is known for the rest. V, J and clone size derive from that table, while D and trimming were established from the DNA sequence. The sample has about 97,000 clones on record, about 95% of them singletons. The ten largest clones take up around 2.9% of the sample.

The pancreatic ductal adenocarcinoma patients who were selected had gone through surgery without receiving any neoadjuvant therapy. After peripheral blood was drawn into heparin tubes, PBMCs were separated on a histopaque density gradient and then cryopreserved in roughly 10% DMSO. Genomic DNA was extracted from roughly seven PBMC and nine or ten flash-frozen tumor specimens using the DNeasy Blood and Tissue Kit with Proteinase K and RNase treatment. A remark on this clone: Its target antigen remains unknown. Base qualities are not at hand, and no much larger clone is one base apart.

The source is a human donor with pancreatic ductal adenocarcinoma. Sequencing input: PBMCs. In this chain, TRBV5-1 is recombined with TRBJ2-2; a tentative D call is TRBD1 (5 bases match). The CDR3 is CASSLGVTGELFF. In nucleotides, the sequence is TGCGCCAGCAGCTTAGGGGTCACCGGGGAGCTGTTTTTT.